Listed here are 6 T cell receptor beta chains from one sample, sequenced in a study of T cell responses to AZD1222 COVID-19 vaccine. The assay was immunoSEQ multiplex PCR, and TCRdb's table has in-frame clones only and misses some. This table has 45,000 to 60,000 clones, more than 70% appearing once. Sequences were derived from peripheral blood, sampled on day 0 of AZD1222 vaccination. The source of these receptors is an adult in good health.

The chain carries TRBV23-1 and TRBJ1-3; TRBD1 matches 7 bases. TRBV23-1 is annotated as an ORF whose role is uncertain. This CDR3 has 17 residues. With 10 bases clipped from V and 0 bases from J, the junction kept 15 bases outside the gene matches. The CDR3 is CANSGGTEAISGNTIYF. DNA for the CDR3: TGCGCCAACTCGGGAGGGACAGAAGCTATCTCTGGAAACACCATATATTTT.

The CDR3 region has the DNA TGTGCCAGCAGGCGGGGGGATTCCCACGAGCAGTACTTC. This sequence encodes CASRRGDSHEQYF. The rearrangement joins TRBV2 to TRBJ2-7; 8 bases align to TRBD2. The CDR3 runs to 13 residues. Germline V lookup: CDR1 SNHLY, CDR2 FYNNEI. V trimming: 6 bases; J trimming: 5 bases; junction bases outside the gene matches: 6. Full variable domain (missing parts from reference TRBV2 and TRBJ2-7): EPEVTQTPSHQVTQMGQEVILRCVPISNHLYFYWYRQILGQKVEFLVSFYNNEISEKSEIFDDQFSVERPDGSNFTLKIRSTKLEDSAMYFCASRRGDSHEQYFGPGTRLTVT.

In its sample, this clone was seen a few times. CDR3 sequence: CAWISPGTGKTEAFF. In nucleotides, the CDR3 is TGTGCCTGGATTTCGCCCGGGACAGGGAAAACTGAAGCTTTCTTT. The chain recombines TRBV30 with TRBJ1-1; TRBD1 matches at 9 bases. CDR1 is GTSNPN and CDR2 is SVGIG in the germline V gene (reference sequence). V trimming: 4 bases; J trimming: 5 bases; junction bases outside the gene matches: 11. The CDR3 is 15 amino acids.

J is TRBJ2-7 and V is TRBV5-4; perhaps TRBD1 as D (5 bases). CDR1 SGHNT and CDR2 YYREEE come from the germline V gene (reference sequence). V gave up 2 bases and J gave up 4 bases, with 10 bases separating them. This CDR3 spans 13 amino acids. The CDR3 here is CASSFTGHYEQYF. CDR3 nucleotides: TGTGCCAGCAGCTTTACAGGCCATTACGAGCAGTACTTC.

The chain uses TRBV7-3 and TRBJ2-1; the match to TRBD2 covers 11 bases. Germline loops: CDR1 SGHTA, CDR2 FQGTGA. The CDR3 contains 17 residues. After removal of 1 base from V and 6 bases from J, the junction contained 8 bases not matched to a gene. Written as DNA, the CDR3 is TGTGCCAGCAGCTTAATGGGTGGTAGCGGGAGGGGCAATGAGCAGTTCTTC. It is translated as CASSLMGGSGRGNEQFF.

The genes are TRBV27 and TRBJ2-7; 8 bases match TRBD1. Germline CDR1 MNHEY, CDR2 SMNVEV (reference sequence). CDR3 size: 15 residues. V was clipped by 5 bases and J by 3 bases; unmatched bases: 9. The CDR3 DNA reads TGTGCCAGCAGTCAGCCGACAGGGGCACACTACGAGCAGTACTTC. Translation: CASSQPTGAHYEQYF.